This T cell receptor beta chain stems from a study of control samples from healthy donors and cancer patients. Between the trimmed V and J ends, which lost 5 bases and 1 base, there was a span of 15 bases. CDR1 and CDR2 from the germline V gene are SGHAT and FQDESV (reference sequence). The CDR3 covers 15 residues. This table comes from immunoSEQ multiplex PCR, and its TCRdb copy is limited to in-frame clones, with some not included. The sample contains roughly 38,000 clones, 90% to 95% of which appear only once. The chain is built from TRBV11-1 and TRBJ2-7; no reliable D call. The sample was blood. This TCR was recovered from a woman aged 45-65 years in good health. CDR3 sequence reads: CASSTFSRGSYEQYF. The CDR3 nucleotides are TGTGCCAGCAGCACCTTTTCGCGAGGTTCCTACGAGCAGTACTTC.